Listed below are T cell receptor beta chains from one sample, sequenced in a study of T cells and Merkel cell carcinoma outcomes. Clones were sequenced by immunoSEQ multiplex PCR, and TCRdb holds only the in-frame ones, with some missing. The data contain about 10,000 clones, roughly 84% of them seen just once; the ten biggest clones take up roughly 2.4%. The sequenced sample was tumor tissue from Merkel cell carcinoma. These receptor sequences come from a human donor with Merkel cell carcinoma. Each CDR3 is given without its conserved first and last residue. A clone size is listed for some rows: how often the clone was seen (once, few, many), or a class if it is expanded.

clone_size v_call cdr3_aa
- TRBV4-2 ASSHANSYEQY
- TRBV4-1 ASSQDMTSVTGELF
- TRBV5-1 ASSLRGQGNTIY
- TRBV4-1 ASSVSGGPTDTQY
- TRBV18 ASSPRIQQETQY
once TRBV6-5 ASRQTSGGVNTQY
- TRBV7-2 ASSLAMSYTGELF
- TRBV5-1 ASRGSLNQETQY
- TRBV28 ASRQGSQPQH
- TRBV18 ASSPLTSGIVTDTQY
- TRBV15 ATSRGARVATNEKLF
- TRBV4-2 ASSHVTPGRFWGTGELF
- TRBV7-9 ASSLAQGARDEQF
- TRBV5-4 ASSLDGSPRETQY
- TRBV5-1 ASSPATGPEETQY
- TRBV14 ASSQTGNSPLH
few TRBV9 ASSVGIDTQY
- TRBV20-1 SARWERGST
- TRBV5-1 ASSLGQGTNTGELF
few TRBV10-2 ASGYFQETQY
- TRBV5-1 ASSWDGGPSTEAF
- TRBV7-9 ASSFYNQPQH
- TRBV10-2 ASQGTEAF
- TRBV11-3 ASSTGGSYNEQF
few TRBV7-9 ASSLGYSGREKLF
- TRBV5-4 ASSLGAQETQY
- TRBV4-3 ASSQDHLYGYT